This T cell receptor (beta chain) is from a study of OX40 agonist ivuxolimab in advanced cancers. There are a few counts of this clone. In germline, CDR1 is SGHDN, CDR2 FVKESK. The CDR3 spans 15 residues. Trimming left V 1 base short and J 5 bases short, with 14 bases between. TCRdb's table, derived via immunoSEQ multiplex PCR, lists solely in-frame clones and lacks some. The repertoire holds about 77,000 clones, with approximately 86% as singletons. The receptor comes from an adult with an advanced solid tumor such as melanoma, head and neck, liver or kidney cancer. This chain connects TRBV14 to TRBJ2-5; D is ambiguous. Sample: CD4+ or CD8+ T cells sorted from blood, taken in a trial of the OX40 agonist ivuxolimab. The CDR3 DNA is TGTGCCAGCAGCCAAGGCCCCAATTATGGCGAGACCCAGTACTTC. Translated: CASSQGPNYGETQYF.